This TCR beta chain stems from a study of graft-versus-host responses after intestinal transplantation. Study as a whole: Among the recipients, transplants were multivisceral, liver-intestinal, or isolated intestinal. Findings and caveats of the study: Some patients had graft-donor T cell macrochimerism, and their allografts showed high graft-versus-host to host-versus-graft clonal ratios. Some GvH clones were seen earlier in gut or blood, suggesting intestinal origin.

Generated by immunoSEQ multiplex PCR, the TCRdb table keeps only in-frame clones and is missing some. The repertoire includes 110,000 to 150,000 clones, about 93% of them detected once, and roughly 0.19% sits in the top ten. V lost 2 bases and J 6 bases, leaving 11 bases between the germline ends. Germline V lookup: CDR1 MDHEN, CDR2 SYDVKM. The CDR3 covers 14 residues. Note on this clone: Its cognate antigen is unknown.

This material consisted of unstimulated CD4+ T cells sorted from spleen or lymph node cells, taken before intestinal transplant. The clonotype comes from a human donor who received an intestinal transplant. The chain employs TRBV28 and TRBJ1-5, with a possible D match to TRBD1 (5 bases). The CDR3 DNA follows: TGTGCCAGCAGTTTACTCAGGGTGGCTCAGCCCCAGCATTTT. The encoded protein is CASSLLRVAQPQHF. Full variable domain (remainder filled in from reference TRBV28 and TRBJ1-5): DVKVTQSSRYLVKRTGEKVFLECVQDMDHENMFWYRQDPGLGLRLIYFSYDVKMKEKGDIPEGYSVSREKKERFSLILESASTNQTSMYLCASSLLRVAQPQHFGDGTRLSIL.